This entry lists 8 T cell receptor beta chains sequenced from one sample in a study of control samples from healthy donors and cancer patients. Sequencing was performed with immunoSEQ multiplex PCR; in TCRdb, only in-frame clones are kept and a portion is missing. The profile shows about 140,000 clones, roughly nine tenths of them singletons. The sample consisted of blood. The receptor set was obtained from a man aged 18 to 30 in good health.

The CDR3 nucleotides read TGTGCCAGCTCACCTCAATCGCCGGACAGCCATTCACCCCTCCACTTT. This translates into CASSPQSPDSHSPLHF. V is TRBV18 and J is TRBJ1-6, with a weak D call TRBD1 (6 bases). V lost 3 bases and J lost 8, with 17 bases in between. The CDR3 runs to 16 residues. Germline-derived CDR1 and CDR2 are KGHSH and LQKENI.

The CDR3 region has the DNA TGTGCCAGCAGCCAGATCCCGGCTAGCACAGATACGCAGTATTTT. Its translation: CASSQIPASTDTQYF. The chain couples TRBV7-3 to TRBJ2-3, with unresolved D. V gave up 5 bases and J gave up 0 bases, with 12 bases separating them. The CDR3 extends over 15 amino acids. Looked up from germline, CDR1 is SGHTA and CDR2 is FQGTGA. Complete variable domain (other parts from reference TRBV7-3 and TRBJ2-3): GAGVSQTPSNKVTEKGKYVELRCDPISGHTALYWYRQSLGQGPEFLIYFQGTGAADDSGLPNDRFFAVRPEGSVSTLKIQRTERGDSAVYLCASSQIPASTDTQYFGPGTRLTVL.

The chain couples TRBV24-1 to TRBJ2-1; the D is unclear. Germline lookup yields CDR1 KGHDR and CDR2 SFDVKD. This CDR3 region has 11 residues. V lost 7 bases and J lost 13, with 13 bases in between. The CDR3 DNA follows: TGTGCCACCAGCGCAATTGGGATCCAGTTCTTC. Residues: CATSAIGIQFF.

The chain couples TRBV11-1 to TRBJ2-1; D gene unclear. CDR3 size: 9 residues. Trimming left V 5 bases short and J 8 bases short, with 1 base between. Looked up from germline, CDR1 is SGHAT and CDR2 is FQDESV (reference sequence). CDR3 region: CASSHEQFF. The CDR3 DNA reads as TGTGCCAGCAGCCATGAGCAGTTCTTC.

The chain has TRBV20-1 and TRBJ2-5; D remains unclear. Germline assignment: CDR1 DFQATT and CDR2 SNEGSKA (reference sequence). Trimming took off 4 bases at V and 4 bases at J, with 4 bases between the two ends. This CDR3 spans 10 amino acids. This chain's CDR3 is CSAMGETQYF. DNA for the CDR3: TGCAGTGCTATGGGAGAGACCCAGTACTTC.

This rearrangement joins TRBV28 to TRBJ2-7; 8 bases are a match to TRBD1. The CDR3 is 14 residues long. CDR1 is MDHEN and CDR2 is SYDVKM in the germline V gene. The J segment lost 5 bases and the V segment lost 5 bases, leaving 8 bases of the junction unmatched. DNA of the CDR3: TGTGCCAGCAGTGCGGACAGGGAACTGGACGAGCAGTACTTC. It yields the protein CASSADRELDEQYF.

The DNA of the CDR3 is TGTGCCAGCAGCCCGGACTTCTCCGGGGGGGAGCAGTACTTC. Translating gives CASSPDFSGGEQYF. V gene TRBV7-3 combines with J gene TRBJ2-7, with 7 nucleotides matching TRBD2. Germline V gives CDR1 SGHTA, CDR2 FQGTGA. J gave up 7 bases and V 5 bases, and 11 bases lay outside the gene matches. The CDR3 has 14 residues.

The rearrangement links TRBV5-1 to TRBJ1-4; D is ambiguous. The CDR3 is made up of 15 amino acids. Looked up from germline, CDR1 is SGHRS and CDR2 is YFSETQ. The germline V and J ends were trimmed by 5 bases and 8 bases, with 19 bases remaining between them. The CDR3 protein is CASSPTPGIGEKLFF. DNA of the CDR3: TGCGCCAGCAGTCCAACCCCTGGTATCGGGGAAAAACTGTTTTTT.